A selection of T cell receptor beta chains follows, all from one sample in a study of blood T cell repertoires in COVID-19. Sequencing used immunoSEQ multiplex PCR; TCRdb keeps in-frame clones, though not all of them. The table has tens of thousands of clones, about 86% seen once. The sequenced sample was peripheral blood. The origin of the receptors is a human donor in a cohort sampled during active COVID-19. CDR3s include the opening cysteine and the closing phenylalanine or tryptophan. The order of the fields is D gene, V gene, clone size, J gene, CDR3 protein, CDR3 DNA. D genes are given only for firm matches. For some rows the clone size is stated as once, few or many, or as a class when expanded; others skip it.

TRBD2	TRBV6-6	NA	TRBJ2-7	CASSYSLQRDGEQYF	TGTGCCAGCAGTTACTCGTTACAGCGGGACGGCGAGCAGTACTTC
TRBD1	TRBV5-1	NA	TRBJ2-5	CASSFDRAEETQYF	TGCGCCAGCAGCTTCGACAGGGCCGAGGAGACCCAGTACTTC
NA	TRBV20-1	once	TRBJ2-5	CSAKIQETQYF	TGCAGTGCCAAAATCCAAGAGACCCAGTACTTC
TRBD1	TRBV19	NA	TRBJ1-2	CASSPSGTGGRYGYTF	TGTGCCAGTAGTCCCTCCGGGACAGGGGGCAGATATGGCTACACCTTC
TRBD1	TRBV28	NA	TRBJ2-2	CASSATGTGFSLPGELFF	TGTGCCAGCAGTGCAACCGGGACAGGGTTTAGTCTTCCCGGGGAGCTGTTTTTT
TRBD1	TRBV5-1	NA	TRBJ1-3	CASSLGTGGIPHTIYF	TGCGCCAGCAGCCTAGGCACAGGGGGCATCCCGCACACCATATATTTT
TRBD1	TRBV4-3	once	TRBJ2-5	CASSLSGTGETQYF	TGCGCCAGCAGTCTAAGTGGGACAGGGGAGACCCAGTACTTC
TRBD2	TRBV7-2	NA	TRBJ2-1	CASSLASGTEQFF	TGTGCCAGCAGCTTAGCAAGCGGGACGGAGCAGTTCTTC
NA	TRBV5-1	NA	TRBJ2-2	CASSLGTPGELFF	TGCGCCAGCAGCTTAGGGACACCCGGGGAGCTGTTTTTT
TRBD2	TRBV7-3	NA	TRBJ2-3	CASSLLAGEVPSADTQYF	TGTGCCAGCAGCTTACTAGCGGGAGAAGTCCCCAGCGCAGATACGCAGTATTTT
NA	TRBV6-5	NA	TRBJ2-7	CASGQYEQYF	TGTGCCAGCGGACAGTACGAGCAGTACTTC
NA	TRBV5-6	NA	TRBJ1-2	CASSLGGASGYTF	TGTGCCAGCAGCTTGGGTGGGGCTAGTGGCTACACCTTC
TRBD2	TRBV18	NA	TRBJ2-2	CASSPTSGHGELFF	TGTGCCAGCTCACCGACTAGCGGGCACGGGGAGCTGTTTTTT
TRBD1	TRBV27	NA	TRBJ1-5	CASSPRDRANQPQHF	TGTGCCAGCAGTCCCCGAGACAGGGCTAATCAGCCCCAGCATTTT
NA	TRBV7-8	once	TRBJ2-1	CASSRDSSRGEQFF	TGTGCCAGCAGCCGTGATAGCAGTCGTGGTGAGCAGTTCTTC
NA	TRBV10-1	NA	TRBJ2-1	CASSAGRVASNEQFF	TGCGCCAGCAGTGCCGGCAGGGTTGCTTCTAATGAGCAGTTCTTC
NA	TRBV5-1	few	TRBJ1-6	CASSKDMSYNSPLHF	TGCGCCAGCAGCAAAGACATGAGCTATAATTCACCCCTCCACTTT
NA	TRBV4-2	NA	TRBJ2-3	CASSQPRQSTDTQYF	TGTGCCAGCAGCCAACCCCGACAGAGCACAGATACGCAGTATTTT
TRBD1	TRBV18	NA	TRBJ1-5	CASSPGTASNQPQHF	TGTGCCAGCTCACCCGGGACAGCCAGCAATCAGCCCCAGCATTTT
NA	TRBV27	NA	TRBJ1-2	CASSSQVNYGYTF	TGTGCCAGCAGTTCTCAGGTTAACTATGGCTACACCTTC
NA	TRBV20-1	NA	TRBJ1-2	CSASQGNYGYTF	TGCAGTGCTAGTCAGGGCAACTATGGCTACACCTTC
NA	TRBV28	NA	TRBJ1-5	CASSLPPLYPQHF	TGTGCCAGCAGTTTACCACCCCTCTATCCCCAGCATTTT
TRBD1	TRBV14	NA	TRBJ2-2	CASSQVGQGKANTGELFF	TGTGCCAGCAGCCAAGTCGGACAGGGAAAGGCGAACACCGGGGAGCTGTTTTTT
NA	TRBV18	NA	TRBJ1-5	CASSETGSSNQPQHF	TGTGCCAGCTCAGAAACAGGGTCTAGCAATCAGCCCCAGCATTTT
NA	TRBV14	once	TRBJ2-7	CASSRLYEQYF	TGTGCCAGCAGCCGACTTTACGAGCAGTACTTC
NA	TRBV11-1	once	TRBJ2-7	CASSFTLYGEHVQYF	TGTGCCAGCAGCTTCACGTTATACGGGGAGCATGTGCAGTACTTC
NA	TRBV7-7	NA	TRBJ2-3	CASSLSTLVTDTQYF	TGTGCCAGCAGCTTATCTACACTAGTCACAGATACGCAGTATTTT
TRBD2	TRBV19	NA	TRBJ2-1	CATLAGTSSSEQFF	TGTGCCACCCTCGCCGGGACTAGCTCCAGTGAGCAGTTCTTC
NA	TRBV15	NA	TRBJ1-4	CATSRGTVPTNEKLFF	TGTGCCACCAGCAGAGGGACAGTTCCAACTAATGAAAAACTGTTTTTT
NA	TRBV6-5	NA	TRBJ1-1	CASSSPGTGAFF	TGTGCCAGCAGTTCTCCAGGGACTGGAGCTTTCTTT
NA	TRBV2	NA	TRBJ1-2	CASFPQRTFPYGYTF	TGTGCCAGCTTCCCCCAAAGGACTTTTCCCTATGGCTACACCTTC
TRBD2	TRBV7-3	once	TRBJ2-1	CASSSTSGRAGYNEQFF	TGTGCCAGCAGCTCGACTAGCGGGAGGGCCGGATACAATGAGCAGTTCTTC
TRBD1	TRBV10-3	NA	TRBJ2-1	CAISDLGTGYEQFF	TGTGCCATCAGTGACCTTGGGACAGGGTATGAGCAGTTCTTC
NA	TRBV7-9	NA	TRBJ2-2	CASSLTRLLRGSAGELFF	TGTGCCAGCAGCCTTACAAGACTGTTGCGGGGTAGTGCCGGGGAGCTGTTTTTT
NA	TRBV7-9	NA	TRBJ1-1	CASTWGGNTEAFF	TGTGCCAGCACCTGGGGGGGGAACACTGAAGCTTTCTTT
TRBD1	TRBV4-1	NA	TRBJ1-5	CASSHLTGVQPQHF	TGCGCCAGCAGCCACCTTACAGGGGTTCAGCCCCAGCATTTT
NA	TRBV11-2	NA	TRBJ1-1	CASSRRNTEAFF	TGTGCCAGCAGCCGTCGGAACACTGAAGCTTTCTTT
TRBD2	TRBV10-3	NA	TRBJ2-1	CAIGLAGLNEQFF	TGTGCCATTGGACTAGCGGGACTTAATGAGCAGTTCTTC
NA	TRBV6-2/TRBV6-3	NA	TRBJ1-5	CASSYLSGDQPQHF	TGTGCCAGCAGTTACCTCTCAGGGGATCAGCCCCAGCATTTT
NA	TRBV12-3/TRBV12-4	NA	TRBJ1-6	CASSSQTRSPLHF	TGTGCCAGCAGTTCCCAGACTCGTTCACCCCTCCACTTT
NA	TRBV2	NA	TRBJ2-1	CASSLYLSSYNEQFF	TGTGCCAGCAGTCTCTACCTAAGCTCCTACAATGAGCAGTTCTTC
TRBD1	TRBV7-9	NA	TRBJ1-6	CASSLTTGGGSPLHF	TGTGCCAGCAGCTTAACGACAGGGGGAGGTTCACCCCTCCACTTT
TRBD1	TRBV29-1	few	TRBJ2-4	CSVTTGGITNIQYF	TGCAGCGTCACTACAGGGGGAATTACGAACATTCAGTACTTC
NA	TRBV7-6	few	TRBJ2-1	CASSRMGAASYNEQFF	TGTGCCAGCAGCCGAATGGGGGCGGCCTCCTACAATGAGCAGTTCTTC
TRBD2	TRBV9	once	TRBJ2-3	CASSPGTSGVTDTQYF	TGTGCCAGCAGCCCCGGGACTAGCGGGGTCACAGATACGCAGTATTTT
TRBD2	TRBV11-2	NA	TRBJ2-1	CASSPLAGNEQFF	TGTGCCAGCAGCCCGCTAGCGGGCAATGAGCAGTTCTTC
NA	TRBV5-5	NA	TRBJ1-4	CASSFGRPHEKLFF	TGTGCCAGCAGCTTTGGCCGCCCGCATGAAAAACTGTTTTTT
TRBD1	TRBV4-1	NA	TRBJ1-4	CASSFSGTGSEKLFF	TGCGCCAGCAGCTTTTCCGGGACAGGGAGTGAAAAACTGTTTTTT
NA	TRBV28	NA	TRBJ2-7	CASSHGGIYEQYF	TGTGCCAGCAGCCACGGAGGGATATACGAGCAGTACTTC
NA	TRBV7-3	few	TRBJ2-5	CASSLSGRRGQETQYF	TGTGCCAGCAGCTTAAGCGGGCGTCGGGGCCAAGAGACCCAGTACTTC
TRBD1	TRBV11-2	NA	TRBJ1-1	CASSPRGLNTEAFF	TGTGCCAGCAGCCCAAGGGGGCTGAACACTGAAGCTTTCTTT
NA	TRBV7-2	NA	TRBJ1-1	CASSSARVATEAFF	TGTGCCAGCAGCTCGGCCCGGGTAGCCACTGAAGCTTTCTTT
NA	TRBV6-6	NA	TRBJ1-6	CASSYSAGVSPLHF	TGTGCCAGCAGTTACTCGGCAGGGGTTTCACCCCTCCACTTT
NA	TRBV20-1	NA	TRBJ1-2	CSASWSGSGYTF	TGCAGTGCTAGTTGGAGTGGGTCTGGCTACACCTTC